The rows below give T cell receptor beta chains drawn from one sample of a study of blood T cells in healthy people across ages. TCRdb redid the calling of the 5' RACE reads with MiXCR, one entry per CDR3 protein. The sample includes around 780,000 distinct CDR3 sequences, roughly 25% of them seen just once. These same records also appear under a second study, on T cells of mothers and their children.

The sequencing sample was made of blood. Every receptor here comes from a boy younger than 18 in good health. The CDR3 runs from the conserved cysteine through the conserved F or W. Each record gives: clone size, J gene, D gene, V gene, CDR3 protein. D genes are given only for firm matches. Size values are once, few and many counts, or a class for expanded clones, and some rows have none.

abundance: -; j_gene: TRBJ1-4; d_gene: -; v_gene: TRBV3-1; CDR3aa: CASSHERGRGTGKLFF
abundance: -; j_gene: TRBJ2-7; d_gene: TRBD1; v_gene: TRBV3-1; CDR3aa: CGSSDGRGYPYEQYF
abundance: few; j_gene: TRBJ2-7; d_gene: -; v_gene: TRBV28; CDR3aa: CASSSGGFAYEQYF
abundance: few; j_gene: TRBJ1-4; d_gene: -; v_gene: TRBV7-9; CDR3aa: CASSLFSWTDGEKLFF
abundance: many; j_gene: TRBJ2-5; d_gene: -; v_gene: TRBV12-3/TRBV12-4; CDR3aa: CASSDGSRETQYF
abundance: -; j_gene: TRBJ2-3; d_gene: -; v_gene: TRBV18; CDR3aa: CASSPPGGAGSDTQYF
abundance: -; j_gene: TRBJ1-1; d_gene: -; v_gene: TRBV2; CDR3aa: CASSGLVGGTEAFF
abundance: many; j_gene: TRBJ2-1; d_gene: -; v_gene: TRBV9; CDR3aa: CASSVGSSYNEQFF
abundance: -; j_gene: TRBJ1-2; d_gene: -; v_gene: TRBV29-1; CDR3aa: CSVGGRNYGYTF
abundance: few; j_gene: TRBJ1-6; d_gene: -; v_gene: TRBV7-9; CDR3aa: CASTDLPPSPLHF
abundance: -; j_gene: TRBJ2-5; d_gene: TRBD1; v_gene: TRBV20-1; CDR3aa: CSARDTWTGARETQYF
abundance: few; j_gene: TRBJ2-7; d_gene: TRBD2; v_gene: TRBV6-2/TRBV6-3; CDR3aa: CASSYSRREIKYEQYF
abundance: few; j_gene: TRBJ1-1; d_gene: -; v_gene: TRBV12-3/TRBV12-4; CDR3aa: CASSTTPMNTEAFF
abundance: few; j_gene: TRBJ2-3; d_gene: -; v_gene: TRBV12-3/TRBV12-4; CDR3aa: CASSPTLGIKLDTQYF
abundance: -; j_gene: TRBJ2-5; d_gene: TRBD2; v_gene: TRBV7-9; CDR3aa: CASSSFQAGQETQYF
abundance: -; j_gene: TRBJ1-4; d_gene: -; v_gene: TRBV20-1; CDR3aa: CSAKMRGYEKLFF
abundance: many; j_gene: TRBJ2-1; d_gene: TRBD1; v_gene: TRBV20-1; CDR3aa: CSARDRVIPNNEQFF
abundance: -; j_gene: TRBJ2-5; d_gene: TRBD1; v_gene: TRBV12-3/TRBV12-4; CDR3aa: CASRKDRGRETQYF
abundance: few; j_gene: TRBJ2-1; d_gene: TRBD2; v_gene: TRBV3-1; CDR3aa: CASSQEWAGGYEQFF
abundance: few; j_gene: TRBJ2-5; d_gene: -; v_gene: TRBV7-6; CDR3aa: CASSIGNSQGETQYF
abundance: -; j_gene: TRBJ1-1; d_gene: -; v_gene: TRBV12-3/TRBV12-4; CDR3aa: CAIPTAEAFF
abundance: -; j_gene: TRBJ2-5; d_gene: TRBD2; v_gene: TRBV7-9; CDR3aa: CASSPRGAERETQYF
abundance: few; j_gene: -; d_gene: TRBD2; v_gene: TRBV27; CDR3aa: CASSFTGGNYNEQFF
abundance: -; j_gene: TRBJ2-1; d_gene: TRBD2; v_gene: TRBV20-1; CDR3aa: CSARDRGTSGGSYNEQFF
abundance: few; j_gene: TRBJ1-6; d_gene: -; v_gene: TRBV6-1; CDR3aa: CASYILSDRTPTTYNSPLHF
abundance: -; j_gene: TRBJ2-5; d_gene: -; v_gene: TRBV28; CDR3aa: CDLMETQYF
abundance: many; j_gene: TRBJ2-1; d_gene: -; v_gene: TRBV5-1; CDR3aa: CASSLGGGEQFF
abundance: once; j_gene: TRBJ2-1; d_gene: TRBD1; v_gene: TRBV14; CDR3aa: CASSLTTGPPYNEQFF
abundance: -; j_gene: TRBJ2-1; d_gene: TRBD1; v_gene: TRBV29-1; CDR3aa: CSASVTGSYNEQFF
abundance: -; j_gene: TRBJ2-5; d_gene: TRBD1; v_gene: TRBV7-9; CDR3aa: CASSWGQGVMETQYF
abundance: -; j_gene: TRBJ2-5; d_gene: -; v_gene: TRBV7-9; CDR3aa: CASSSGPGYQETQYF
abundance: -; j_gene: -; d_gene: TRBD1; v_gene: TRBV20-1; CDR3aa: CSARDSGTGVNEQFF
abundance: -; j_gene: TRBJ2-7; d_gene: TRBD2; v_gene: TRBV20-1; CDR3aa: CSARKTSGGWGQYF
abundance: -; j_gene: TRBJ1-5; d_gene: TRBD1; v_gene: TRBV4-3; CDR3aa: CASSQLRDRDQPQHF
abundance: -; j_gene: TRBJ2-5; d_gene: -; v_gene: TRBV20-1; CDR3aa: CSARTRIETQYF
abundance: -; j_gene: TRBJ1-6; d_gene: -; v_gene: TRBV7-8; CDR3aa: CASRIGSSYNSPLHF
abundance: -; j_gene: TRBJ1-1; d_gene: -; v_gene: TRBV12-3/TRBV12-4; CDR3aa: CASSPRRAGMNTEAFF
abundance: -; j_gene: TRBJ1-3; d_gene: -; v_gene: TRBV29-1; CDR3aa: CSVRQAGNTIYF
abundance: -; j_gene: -; d_gene: -; v_gene: TRBV29-1; CDR3aa: CSVKMMGAGETQYF
abundance: -; j_gene: TRBJ2-3; d_gene: -; v_gene: TRBV12-3/TRBV12-4; CDR3aa: CASSLGRPLGYSTDTQYF
abundance: -; j_gene: TRBJ1-5; d_gene: -; v_gene: TRBV19; CDR3aa: CASSSGWVGNQPQHF
abundance: few; j_gene: TRBJ2-5; d_gene: TRBD2; v_gene: TRBV9; CDR3aa: CASSGSGTMEETQYF
abundance: many; j_gene: -; d_gene: -; v_gene: TRBV6-5; CDR3aa: CASSSGRAVGTQYF
abundance: few; j_gene: -; d_gene: -; v_gene: TRBV6-5; CDR3aa: CASALGGGTGTDTQHF
abundance: many; j_gene: TRBJ2-1; d_gene: -; v_gene: TRBV20-1; CDR3aa: CSAQSRGRSYNEQFF
abundance: -; j_gene: TRBJ1-2; d_gene: -; v_gene: TRBV24-1; CDR3aa: CATSDPDLGRYTF
abundance: few; j_gene: TRBJ1-4; d_gene: TRBD1; v_gene: TRBV7-2; CDR3aa: CASSTHLTGANEKLFF
abundance: few; j_gene: TRBJ2-5; d_gene: -; v_gene: TRBV5-1; CDR3aa: CASSLAVGPQETQYF
abundance: -; j_gene: TRBJ2-5; d_gene: TRBD2; v_gene: TRBV20-1; CDR3aa: CSAKRTSGPMEYF
abundance: few; j_gene: TRBJ2-1; d_gene: TRBD1; v_gene: TRBV10-3; CDR3aa: CAISPLPGQVDNEQFF